This T cell receptor beta chain was found in a study of blood T cell repertoires in COVID-19. Study overall: The United States, Italy and Spain supplied acute and convalescent COVID-19 samples. PBMCs, B-cell-depleted T cells, or T cells were the source of the cDNA or gDNA that made up the material.

Methods used by the authors: Researchers report that nucleated cell counts were estimated from reference gene primer amplification. Clones were sequenced by immunoSEQ multiplex PCR, and TCRdb holds only the in-frame ones, with some missing. That table gives V, J and clone size, and the DNA gave D and trimming. The table has over 85,000 clones, approximately 90% seen once. This CDR3 comprises 17 residues. V dropped 0 bases and J dropped 2 bases, with 14 bases sitting between them. CDR1 and CDR2 from the germline V gene are KGHSH and LQKENI. This rearrangement joins TRBV18 to TRBJ1-3, with D maybe TRBD1 (6 bases). The sample was peripheral blood. This TCR was recovered from a human donor in a cohort sampled during active COVID-19. The CDR3, as DNA: TGTGCCAGCTCACCACCCCAGGGGACAACGGCTGGAAACACCATATATTTT. Translated, it gives CASSPPQGTTAGNTIYF.